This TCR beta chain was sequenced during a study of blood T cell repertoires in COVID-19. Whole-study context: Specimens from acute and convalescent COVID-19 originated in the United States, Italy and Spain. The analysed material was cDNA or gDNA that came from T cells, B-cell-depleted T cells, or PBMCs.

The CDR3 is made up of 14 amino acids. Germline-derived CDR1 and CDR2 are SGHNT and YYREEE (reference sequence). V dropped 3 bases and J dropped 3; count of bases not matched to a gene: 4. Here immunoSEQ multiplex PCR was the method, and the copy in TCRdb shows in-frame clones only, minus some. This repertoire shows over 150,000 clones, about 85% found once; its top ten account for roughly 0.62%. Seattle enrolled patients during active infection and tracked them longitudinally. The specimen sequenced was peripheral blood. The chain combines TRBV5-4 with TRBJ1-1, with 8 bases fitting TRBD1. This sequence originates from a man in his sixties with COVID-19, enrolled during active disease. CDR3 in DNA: TGTGCCAGCAGCTCGACAGGGGATGACACTGAAGCTTTCTTT. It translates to CASSSTGDDTEAFF.